This note documents a single TCR beta chain sequence. The germline gives CDR1 MNHNS, CDR2 SASEGT. Trimming took off 0 bases at V and 3 bases at J, with 9 bases between the two ends. The CDR3 contains 14 residues. This entry belongs to a study of blood T cell repertoires in COVID-19. Background on the study: Sites across the United States, Italy and Spain contributed samples from acute and convalescent COVID-19. T cells, B-cell-depleted T cells, or PBMCs supplied cDNA or gDNA.

The authors' processing: The authors estimated nucleated cell counts from reference gene primer amplification. The method was immunoSEQ multiplex PCR; TCRdb's version includes in-frame clones alone and lacks a portion of them. From that table come the V and J calls and clone size; the DNA was used to work out D and trimming. This table has 70,000 or so clones, 60% to 80% appearing once. V and J are TRBV6-1 and TRBJ2-7; D may be TRBD2 (5 bases). The clonotype comes from a man between 60 and 70 years old with acute or convalescent COVID-19. The sequenced sample was peripheral blood. CDR3 coding DNA: TGTGCCAGCAGTGAAGCGATGGGGAGCTACGAGCAGTACTTC. It specifies CASSEAMGSYEQYF.